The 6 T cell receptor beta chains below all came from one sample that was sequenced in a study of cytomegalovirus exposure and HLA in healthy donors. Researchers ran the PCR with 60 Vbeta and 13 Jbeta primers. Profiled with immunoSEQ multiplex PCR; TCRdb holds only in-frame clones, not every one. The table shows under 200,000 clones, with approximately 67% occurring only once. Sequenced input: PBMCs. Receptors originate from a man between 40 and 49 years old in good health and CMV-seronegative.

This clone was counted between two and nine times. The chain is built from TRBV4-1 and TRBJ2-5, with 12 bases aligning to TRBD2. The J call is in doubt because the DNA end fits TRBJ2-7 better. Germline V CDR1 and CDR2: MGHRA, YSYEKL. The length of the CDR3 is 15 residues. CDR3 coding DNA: TGCGCCAGCAGCCAAGGACTAGCGGGAGCAAGCGAGCAGTACTTC. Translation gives CASSQGLAGASEQYF.

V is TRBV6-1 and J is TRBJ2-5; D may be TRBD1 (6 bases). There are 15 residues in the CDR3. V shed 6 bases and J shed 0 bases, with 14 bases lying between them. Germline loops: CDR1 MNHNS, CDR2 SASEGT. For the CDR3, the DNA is TGTGCCAGCAGCTACGGACAGACTTACCAAGAGACCCAGTACTTC. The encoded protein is CASSYGQTYQETQYF.

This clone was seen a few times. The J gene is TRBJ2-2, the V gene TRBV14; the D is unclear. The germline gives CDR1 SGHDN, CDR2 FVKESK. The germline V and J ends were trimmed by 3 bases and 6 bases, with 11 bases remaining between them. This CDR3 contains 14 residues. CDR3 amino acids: CASSQLPVPGELFF. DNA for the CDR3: TGTGCCAGCAGCCAGCTACCCGTGCCCGGGGAGCTGTTTTTT.

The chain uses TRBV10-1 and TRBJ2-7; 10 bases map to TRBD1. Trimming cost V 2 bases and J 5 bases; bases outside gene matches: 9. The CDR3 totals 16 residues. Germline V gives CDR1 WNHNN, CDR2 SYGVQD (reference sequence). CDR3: CASSELLGTGDHEQYF. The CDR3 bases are TGCGCCAGCAGTGAGCTGTTAGGGACAGGGGACCACGAGCAGTACTTC.

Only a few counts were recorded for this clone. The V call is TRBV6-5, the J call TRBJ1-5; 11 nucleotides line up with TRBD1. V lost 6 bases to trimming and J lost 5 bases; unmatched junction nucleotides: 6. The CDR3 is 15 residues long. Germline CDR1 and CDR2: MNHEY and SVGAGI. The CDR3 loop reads CASRGTGGGYQPQHF. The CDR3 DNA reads TGTGCCAGCAGGGGGACAGGGGGTGGCTATCAGCCCCAGCATTTT.

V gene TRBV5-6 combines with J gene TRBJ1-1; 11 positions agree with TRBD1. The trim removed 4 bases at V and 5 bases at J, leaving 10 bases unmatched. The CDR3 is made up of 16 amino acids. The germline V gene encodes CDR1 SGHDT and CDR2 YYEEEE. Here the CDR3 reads CASSRGTGGSGTEAFF. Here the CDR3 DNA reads TGTGCCAGCAGCCGCGGGACAGGGGGAAGCGGGACTGAAGCTTTCTTT.